The rows below give T cell receptor beta chains drawn from one sample of a study of tumor-infiltrating lymphocytes in glioblastoma multiforme. TCRdb called the multiplex PCR reads again in MiXCR, with one record for every CDR3 protein. The data hold almost 15,000 distinct CDR3 sequences, with over 55% observed a single time. The sequencing sample was made of brain tumor tissue. These receptor sequences come from a male donor with glioblastoma. The CDR3 runs from the conserved cysteine through the conserved F or W. Each record gives: V gene, J gene, D gene, CDR3 length, clone size, CDR3 protein, CDR3 DNA. A D gene is named only where the DNA matches it firmly. Size tells how often a clone was seen (once, few, many) or the class of an expanded clone, and some rows leave it out.

V gene: TRBV6-5; J gene: TRBJ1-3; D gene: NA; CDR3 length: 15; clone size: once; CDR3 protein: CASEERSSYGNTIYF; CDR3 DNA: TGTGCCAGCGAAGAGAGGTCAAGCTATGGAAACACCATATATTTT
V gene: TRBV5-1; J gene: TRBJ1-1; D gene: NA; CDR3 length: 13; clone size: many; CDR3 protein: CASSPQVGTEAFF; CDR3 DNA: TGCGCCAGCAGCCCACAGGTAGGGACTGAAGCTTTCTTT
V gene: TRBV6-2/TRBV6-3; J gene: TRBJ1-1; D gene: NA; CDR3 length: 13; clone size: few; CDR3 protein: CASRNGRVLGAFF; CDR3 DNA: TGTGCCAGCAGGAATGGACGGGTTTTAGGAGCTTTCTTT
V gene: TRBV28; J gene: TRBJ2-6; D gene: NA; CDR3 length: 15; clone size: many; CDR3 protein: CASSRLGPGANVLTF; CDR3 DNA: TGTGCCAGCAGCCGACTGGGGCCCGGGGCCAACGTCCTGACTTTC
V gene: TRBV11-2; J gene: TRBJ2-2; D gene: NA; CDR3 length: 20; clone size: NA; CDR3 protein: CASTPSFGQGLEVNNGELFF; CDR3 DNA: TGTGCAAGCACCCCCTCATTCGGCCAAGGGCTAGAGGTAAACAACGGGGAGCTGTTTTTT
V gene: TRBV29-1; J gene: TRBJ1-6; D gene: TRBD1; CDR3 length: 13; clone size: NA; CDR3 protein: CNVAGDRESHLHF; CDR3 DNA: TGCAACGTTGCCGGGGACAGAGAATCACACCTCCACTTT
V gene: TRBV6-1; J gene: TRBJ1-5; D gene: NA; CDR3 length: 15; clone size: NA; CDR3 protein: CASSEGAPGYQPQHF; CDR3 DNA: TGTGCCAGCAGTGAAGGTGCCCCCGGGTATCAGCCCCAGCATTTT
V gene: TRBV6-1; J gene: TRBJ2-1; D gene: TRBD2; CDR3 length: 14; clone size: NA; CDR3 protein: CASRLAGDRGEQFF; CDR3 DNA: TGTGCCAGCAGGCTAGCGGGAGATAGGGGTGAGCAGTTCTTC
V gene: TRBV4-2; J gene: TRBJ2-7; D gene: TRBD1; CDR3 length: 17; clone size: NA; CDR3 protein: CASSQEGTGGGSYEQYF; CDR3 DNA: TGTGCCAGCAGCCAAGAGGGGACAGGGGGGGGCTCCTACGAGCAGTACTTC
V gene: TRBV11-2; J gene: TRBJ2-3; D gene: NA; CDR3 length: 14; clone size: NA; CDR3 protein: CASSLAGVTDTLYF; CDR3 DNA: TGTGCCAGCAGCTTAGCGGGGGTCACAGATACGCTGTATTTT
V gene: TRBV4-3; J gene: TRBJ2-5; D gene: TRBD2; CDR3 length: 16; clone size: once; CDR3 protein: CASSQVFASGSETQYF; CDR3 DNA: TGCGCCAGCAGCCAAGTGTTTGCAAGCGGGAGTGAGACCCAGTACTTC
V gene: TRBV5-6; J gene: TRBJ1-2; D gene: TRBD1; CDR3 length: 13; clone size: NA; CDR3 protein: CASSQGQLYGYTF; CDR3 DNA: TGTGCCAGCAGCCAGGGACAGCTCTATGGCTACACCTTC
V gene: TRBV29-1; J gene: TRBJ2-7; D gene: TRBD2; CDR3 length: 13; clone size: few; CDR3 protein: CSVCTSETYEQYF; CDR3 DNA: TGCAGCGTTTGCACTAGCGAGACCTACGAGCAGTACTTC
V gene: TRBV11-2; J gene: TRBJ1-1; D gene: NA; CDR3 length: 15; clone size: NA; CDR3 protein: CASSLEWQRGTEAFF; CDR3 DNA: TGTGCCAGCAGCTTAGAGTGGCAGAGGGGCACTGAAGCTTTCTTT
V gene: TRBV20-1; J gene: TRBJ2-1; D gene: NA; CDR3 length: 14; clone size: NA; CDR3 protein: CSARVSGGYNEHFF; CDR3 DNA: TGCAGTGCTAGAGTGTCAGGGGGGTACAATGAGCACTTCTTC
V gene: TRBV11-2; J gene: TRBJ2-7; D gene: TRBD1; CDR3 length: 14; clone size: NA; CDR3 protein: CASSLNRGQHEQYF; CDR3 DNA: TGTGCCAGCAGCTTAAACAGGGGTCAACACGAGCAGTACTTC
V gene: TRBV11-2; J gene: TRBJ2-1; D gene: TRBD1; CDR3 length: 14; clone size: few; CDR3 protein: CASSLMEQGNEQFF; CDR3 DNA: TGTGCCAGCAGCTTAATGGAACAGGGGAATGAGCAGTTCTTC
V gene: TRBV11-2; J gene: TRBJ1-1; D gene: NA; CDR3 length: 14; clone size: many; CDR3 protein: CASSLGQLDTEAFF; CDR3 DNA: TGTGCCAGCAGCTTAGGTCAGTTAGACACTGAAGCTTTCTTT
V gene: TRBV11-2; J gene: TRBJ2-7; D gene: TRBD1; CDR3 length: 13; clone size: NA; CDR3 protein: CASSYYTGDEQYF; CDR3 DNA: TGTGCCAGCAGCTACTATACAGGGGACGAGCAGTACTTC
V gene: TRBV6-6; J gene: TRBJ1-1; D gene: NA; CDR3 length: 14; clone size: NA; CDR3 protein: CASSGEGLPPEAFF; CDR3 DNA: TGTGCCAGCAGTGGGGAGGGACTCCCGCCTGAAGCTTTCTTT
V gene: TRBV5-4; J gene: TRBJ1-6; D gene: NA; CDR3 length: 13; clone size: NA; CDR3 protein: CASSSEQGWALHF; CDR3 DNA: TGTGCCAGCAGCTCGGAACAGGGCTGGGCCCTACACTTT
V gene: TRBV11-1; J gene: TRBJ2-7; D gene: NA; CDR3 length: 13; clone size: NA; CDR3 protein: CASTLGQGCEQYF; CDR3 DNA: TGTGCCAGCACCCTGGGTCAGGGGTGCGAGCAGTATTTC
V gene: TRBV11-2; J gene: TRBJ2-1; D gene: TRBD1; CDR3 length: 15; clone size: NA; CDR3 protein: CASSTQGAAYNEQFF; CDR3 DNA: TGTGCCAGCAGCACACAGGGGGCCGCCTACAATGAGCAGTTCTTC
V gene: TRBV20-1; J gene: TRBJ2-1; D gene: TRBD2; CDR3 length: 16; clone size: NA; CDR3 protein: CRANRPGLAGMNEQFF; CDR3 DNA: TGCAGGGCTAATCGACCGGGATTAGCGGGAATGAATGAGCAGTTCTTC
V gene: TRBV6-2/TRBV6-3; J gene: TRBJ1-5; D gene: NA; CDR3 length: 15; clone size: NA; CDR3 protein: CASSSVAGFNQPQHF; CDR3 DNA: TGTGCCAGCAGTTCCGTTGCAGGGTTCAATCAGCCCCAGCATTTT
V gene: TRBV11-2; J gene: TRBJ1-2; D gene: NA; CDR3 length: 14; clone size: once; CDR3 protein: CASSLDPAGYGYTF; CDR3 DNA: TGTGCCAGCAGCTTAGATCCCGCCGGCTATGGCTACACCTTC
V gene: TRBV7-9; J gene: TRBJ2-5; D gene: NA; CDR3 length: 13; clone size: NA; CDR3 protein: CAGGYGVQETQYF; CDR3 DNA: TGTGCCGGCGGCTATGGCGTTCAAGAGACCCAGTACTTC
V gene: TRBV30; J gene: TRBJ1-4; D gene: NA; CDR3 length: 14; clone size: NA; CDR3 protein: CAWNEYRADEKLFF; CDR3 DNA: TGTGCCTGGAATGAGTATCGGGCAGATGAAAAACTGTTTTTT
V gene: TRBV5-4; J gene: TRBJ2-1; D gene: NA; CDR3 length: 15; clone size: NA; CDR3 protein: CASSGVSSRANEQFF; CDR3 DNA: TGTGCCAGCAGCGGGGTCTCTTCAAGGGCCAATGAGCAGTTCTTC
V gene: TRBV12-3/TRBV12-4; J gene: TRBJ2-7; D gene: NA; CDR3 length: 11; clone size: NA; CDR3 protein: CASSLQVEQYF; CDR3 DNA: TGTGCCAGCAGTTTACAGGTCGAGCAGTACTTC
V gene: TRBV11-1; J gene: TRBJ2-2; D gene: NA; CDR3 length: 16; clone size: once; CDR3 protein: CASSLESGANTGELFF; CDR3 DNA: TGTGCCAGCAGCTTAGAATCGGGGGCGAACACCGGGGAACTGTTTTTT
V gene: TRBV11-2; J gene: TRBJ2-1; D gene: TRBD2; CDR3 length: 16; clone size: NA; CDR3 protein: CASSRTSGRTYNEQFF; CDR3 DNA: TGTGCCAGCAGCAGGACTAGCGGGAGGACCTACAATGAGCAGTTCTTC
V gene: TRBV29-1; J gene: TRBJ1-2; D gene: NA; CDR3 length: 10; clone size: large; CDR3 protein: CSVDQNGYTF; CDR3 DNA: TGCAGCGTTGATCAGAATGGCTACACCTTC
V gene: TRBV7-8; J gene: TRBJ1-5; D gene: NA; CDR3 length: 13; clone size: NA; CDR3 protein: CASSLGKNQPQHF; CDR3 DNA: TGTGCCAGCAGCTTAGGGAAAAATCAGCCCCAGCATTTT
V gene: TRBV20-1; J gene: TRBJ2-2; D gene: NA; CDR3 length: 19; clone size: few; CDR3 protein: CSARDQWDTSSANTGELFF; CDR3 DNA: TGCAGTGCTAGAGATCAATGGGACACCTCATCCGCGAACACCGGGGAGCTGTTTTTT
V gene: TRBV11-2; J gene: TRBJ2-1; D gene: NA; CDR3 length: 13; clone size: NA; CDR3 protein: CTSSLDMGNEQFF; CDR3 DNA: TGTACTAGTAGCTTAGATATGGGGAATGAGCAGTTCTTC
V gene: TRBV6-1; J gene: TRBJ1-5; D gene: NA; CDR3 length: 15; clone size: NA; CDR3 protein: CASSEYGASNQPQHF; CDR3 DNA: TGTGCCAGCAGTGAATATGGGGCAAGCAATCAGCCCCAGCATTTT
V gene: TRBV20-1; J gene: TRBJ1-1; D gene: NA; CDR3 length: 13; clone size: NA; CDR3 protein: CSANIRGGTEAFF; CDR3 DNA: TGTAGTGCTAATATCCGGGGAGGAACTGAAGCTTTCTTT
V gene: TRBV11-1; J gene: TRBJ2-2; D gene: NA; CDR3 length: 15; clone size: NA; CDR3 protein: CASSFMATDTGELFF; CDR3 DNA: TGTGCCAGCAGCTTTATGGCGACGGACACCGGGGAGCTGTTTTTT
V gene: TRBV6-6; J gene: TRBJ2-7; D gene: NA; CDR3 length: 12; clone size: NA; CDR3 protein: CASSYGPYEQYF; CDR3 DNA: TGTGCCAGCAGTTATGGACCGTACGAGCAGTACTTC
V gene: TRBV20-1; J gene: TRBJ2-2; D gene: NA; CDR3 length: 13; clone size: NA; CDR3 protein: CSAQAGITGKLFF; CDR3 DNA: TGCAGTGCTCAGGCAGGGATTACCGGGAAGCTGTTTTTT
V gene: TRBV11-2; J gene: TRBJ2-2; D gene: TRBD2; CDR3 length: 19; clone size: NA; CDR3 protein: CASSLVHSSGGSDTGELLF; CDR3 DNA: TGTGCCAGCAGCTTAGTTCATTCCAGCGGGGGCTCGGACACCGGGGAGCTGCTTTTT
V gene: TRBV20-1; J gene: TRBJ2-3; D gene: TRBD2; CDR3 length: 14; clone size: NA; CDR3 protein: CSAGTSNMGDTQYF; CDR3 DNA: TGCAGTGCTGGGACTAGTAATATGGGAGATACGCAGTATTTT
V gene: TRBV11-2; J gene: TRBJ1-6; D gene: NA; CDR3 length: 20; clone size: NA; CDR3 protein: CASSLPGLAAGGAVRSPLHF; CDR3 DNA: TGTGCCAGCAGCTTACCGGGGCTGGCCGCCGGGGGTGCTGTGAGGTCACCCCTCCACTTT
V gene: TRBV29-1; J gene: TRBJ2-1; D gene: NA; CDR3 length: 14; clone size: NA; CDR3 protein: CSAIQGEPYNEQFF; CDR3 DNA: TGCAGCGCCATCCAGGGTGAGCCCTACAATGAGCAGTTCTTC
V gene: TRBV12-3/TRBV12-4; J gene: TRBJ1-2; D gene: TRBD1; CDR3 length: 15; clone size: few; CDR3 protein: CASSQGQGGGYGYTF; CDR3 DNA: TGTGCCAGCAGTCAAGGACAGGGAGGGGGCTATGGCTACACCTTC
V gene: TRBV29-1; J gene: TRBJ1-1; D gene: NA; CDR3 length: 13; clone size: NA; CDR3 protein: CSVDKPENTEAFF; CDR3 DNA: TGCAGCGTCGACAAGCCCGAGAACACTGAAGCTTTCTTT
V gene: TRBV5-4; J gene: TRBJ2-4; D gene: NA; CDR3 length: 17; clone size: NA; CDR3 protein: CASSFQSRSKAKNIQYF; CDR3 DNA: TGTGCCAGCAGTTTTCAATCACGGAGTAAAGCCAAAAACATTCAGTACTTC
V gene: TRBV11-2; J gene: TRBJ2-5; D gene: NA; CDR3 length: 13; clone size: few; CDR3 protein: CASSFMFQETQYF; CDR3 DNA: TGTGCCAGCAGCTTCATGTTCCAAGAGACCCAGTACTTC
V gene: TRBV20-1; J gene: TRBJ1-1; D gene: NA; CDR3 length: 15; clone size: NA; CDR3 protein: CSARDGSQGDTEAFF; CDR3 DNA: TGCAGTGCTAGAGATGGGTCACAAGGCGACACTGAAGCTTTCTTT
V gene: TRBV28; J gene: TRBJ2-7; D gene: TRBD2; CDR3 length: 14; clone size: medium-sized; CDR3 protein: CASSLLAGAYEQYF; CDR3 DNA: TGTGCCAGCAGCCTACTAGCGGGAGCGTACGAGCAGTACTTC
V gene: TRBV5-6; J gene: TRBJ1-1; D gene: NA; CDR3 length: 12; clone size: NA; CDR3 protein: CASSLRRLEAFF; CDR3 DNA: TGTGCCAGCAGCTTGAGGCGTCTCGAAGCATTCTTT
V gene: TRBV25-1; J gene: TRBJ2-7; D gene: NA; CDR3 length: 16; clone size: NA; CDR3 protein: CASSDPQEQGSYEQYF; CDR3 DNA: TGTGCCAGCAGTGACCCCCAGGAACAGGGCTCCTACGAGCAGTACTTC